These 32 T cell receptor beta chains came from one sample sequenced in a study of T-cell memory formation after mild COVID-19. TCRdb called the 5' RACE reads again in MiXCR, with one record for every CDR3 protein. The sample has about 100,000 distinct CDR3 sequences, about 15% seen once. Sequenced input: PBMCs or a T cell subset sorted from them (not recorded which). These receptors came from a man between 18 and 35 years old who had mild COVID-19 (a few samples of this study predate the infection). Cell type and time point are not known.

This clonotype appeared a few times. V usage is TRBV11-2 and J usage is TRBJ2-6, with TRBD2 as a possible D gene (5 bases). This CDR3 has 14 amino acids. In germline, CDR1 is SGHAT, CDR2 FQNNGV. Deletions cut 5 bases from V and 1 base from J, with 6 bases between. The CDR3 here is CASSGGSGANVLTF. In nucleotides, the CDR3 is TGTGCCAGCAGCGGCGGGTCTGGGGCCAACGTCCTGACTTTC. Based on the CDR3 plus reference TRBV11-2 and TRBJ2-6, the full variable domain is EAGVAQSPRYKIIEKRQSVAFWCNPISGHATLYWYQQILGQGPKLLIQFQNNGVVDDSQLPKDRFSAERLKGVDSTLKIQPAKLEDSAVYLCASSGGSGANVLTFGAGSRLTVL.

The table lists this clonotype with a few counts. V gene TRBV5-1 combines with J gene TRBJ1-1; 9 nucleotides agree with TRBD1. J gave up 6 bases and V 4 bases, and 7 bases lay outside the gene matches. Looked up from germline, CDR1 is SGHRS and CDR2 is YFSETQ. The CDR3 extends over 14 amino acids. The CDR3 here is CASSPDRGVAEAFF. The CDR3 bases are TGCGCCAGCAGCCCGGACAGGGGAGTCGCTGAAGCTTTCTTT. Full variable domain (outside the CDR3, taken from reference TRBV5-1 and TRBJ1-1): KAGVTQTPRYLIKTRGQQVTLSCSPISGHRSVSWYQQTPGQGLQFLFEYFSETQRNKGNFPGRFSGRQFSNSRSEMNVSTLELGDSALYLCASSPDRGVAEAFFGQGTRLTVV.

This clonotype showed up many times. V is TRBV4-1 and J is TRBJ1-1; D is unresolved. The CDR3 extends over 16 amino acids. V was cut by 0 bases and J by 1 base, with 12 bases left in between. Germline V gene lookup returns CDR1 MGHRA and CDR2 YSYEKL. CDR3 protein: CASSQDSLLENTEAFF. For the CDR3, the DNA is TGCGCCAGCAGCCAAGATAGCCTTTTAGAGAACACTGAAGCTTTCTTT.

The V and J genes are TRBV23-1 and TRBJ2-1, with 9 bases lining up with TRBD2. TRBV23-1 is classed as an ORF, of uncertain function. The length of the CDR3 is 17 residues. The V segment lost 9 bases and the J segment 8 bases; nucleotides outside the gene matches: 20. In nucleotides, the CDR3 is TGCGCCAGTCCCGCAGGGCTAGCGGGGCGTTATGGGCATGAGCAGTTCTTC. Translation gives CASPAGLAGRYGHEQFF.

The J gene is TRBJ2-3, the V gene TRBV11-1; a possible D gene is TRBD2 (5 bases). The CDR3 is made up of 15 amino acids. The V and J ends lost 5 bases and 0 bases respectively, with 12 bases between them. Germline V CDR1 and CDR2: SGHAT, FQDESV (reference sequence). CDR3 protein: CASSPAAGSTDTQYF. CDR3 nucleotides: TGTGCCAGCAGCCCCGCCGCGGGCAGCACAGATACGCAGTATTTT. The full variable domain, completed using reference TRBV11-1 and TRBJ2-3, is EAEVAQSPRYKITEKSQAVAFWCDPISGHATLYWYRQILGQGPELLVQFQDESVVDDSQLPKDRFSAERLKGVDSTLKIQPAELGDSAMYLCASSPAAGSTDTQYFGPGTRLTVL.

V gene TRBV11-2 combines with J gene TRBJ2-7; 8 bases match TRBD1. Germline loops: CDR1 SGHAT, CDR2 FQNNGV. The CDR3 spans 15 residues. V lost 4 bases, J lost 2 bases, and 7 bases stayed unmatched. CDR3 amino acids: CASSSAGTGAYEQYF. CDR3 DNA sequence: TGTGCCAGCAGCTCGGCCGGGACAGGAGCCTACGAGCAGTACTTC.

The chain recombines TRBV12-3 or TRBV12-4 with TRBJ2-2; 11 bases line up with TRBD2. The CDR3 is made up of 14 amino acids. With V trimmed by 8 bases and J by 4 bases, 3 bases remained unmatched. This CDR3 reads CASGGLAATGELFF. The CDR3 DNA is TGTGCCAGCGGGGGACTAGCGGCCACCGGGGAGCTGTTTTTT.

The chain employs TRBV27 and TRBJ1-1; no clear D gene. Germline assignment: CDR1 MNHEY and CDR2 SMNVEV (reference sequence). The CDR3 has 13 residues. Deletions cut 5 bases from V and 0 bases from J, with 7 bases between. This chain's CDR3 is CASSALLNTEAFF. The CDR3 DNA reads TGTGCCAGCAGTGCGTTACTGAACACTGAAGCTTTCTTT.

The rearrangement links TRBV4-1 to TRBJ2-7; tentative D call: TRBD2 (5 bases). Trimming stripped 2 bases from V and 3 bases from J, with 11 bases between. The CDR3 spans 14 residues. Germline V CDR1 and CDR2: MGHRA, YSYEKL. The CDR3 loop is CASSQSVGVYEQYV. The CDR3 DNA reads TGCGCCAGCAGCCAATCAGTCGGGGTCTACGAGCAGTACGTC.

The rearrangement links TRBV5-1 to TRBJ2-7; no firm D call. CDR1 and CDR2 (germline): SGHRS, YFSETQ. The CDR3 covers 16 residues. Trimming took 2 bases from V and 2 from J, leaving 17 bases between them. CDR3 nucleotides: TGCGCCAGCAGCTTTTTCAACTACGCAGGACCCTACGAGCAGTACGTC. Its translation is CASSFFNYAGPYEQYV.

This clonotype was seen repeatedly, ten times or more. The chain joins TRBV29-1 to TRBJ1-1; 8 nucleotides line up with TRBD1. Germline V lookup: CDR1 SQVTM, CDR2 ANQGSEA. The trim removed 5 bases at V and 1 base at J, leaving 6 bases unmatched. The CDR3 loop spans 14 amino acids. The CDR3 DNA follows: TGCAGCGTTTACACAGGGGGAGCGAACACTGAAGCTTTCTTT. Protein product: CSVYTGGANTEAFF.

This CDR3 reads CASTLRGAGAPSQETQYF. CDR3 DNA: TGTGCCAGCACCCTCCGAGGAGCGGGGGCCCCCTCCCAGGAGACCCAGTACTTC. V is TRBV5-5 and J is TRBJ2-5; TRBD2 matches at 8 bases. Germline CDR1 and CDR2: SGHKS and YYEKEE (reference sequence). V dropped 6 bases and J dropped 5; count of bases not matched to a gene: 21. This CDR3 contains 18 residues.

The V call is TRBV19, the J call TRBJ1-2, with unresolved D. The CDR3 consists of 15 residues. Trimming shortened V by 5 bases and J by 3 bases, and 16 bases separated the two germline ends. Germline CDR1 is LNHDA and CDR2 is SQIVND (reference sequence). CDR3 region: CASSGLTGPYYGYTF. CDR3 sequence (DNA): TGTGCCAGTAGTGGCCTCACGGGCCCCTACTATGGCTACACCTTC.

This clonotype has a handful of counts. The chain uses TRBV7-2 and TRBJ2-1; 9 bases fit TRBD2. CDR1 SGHTA and CDR2 FQGNSA come from the germline V gene. V was clipped by 2 bases and J by 7 bases; unmatched bases: 6. The CDR3 is 15 amino acids. The CDR3 protein is CASSLTSGWGNEQFF. CDR3 in DNA: TGTGCCAGCAGCTTAACTAGCGGGTGGGGGAATGAGCAGTTCTTC.

V and J are TRBV6-5 and TRBJ2-7; the D gene is possibly TRBD1 (6 bases). The germline V gene has CDR1 MNHEY and CDR2 SVGAGI. This CDR3 is built from 14 residues. V lost 8 bases to trimming and J lost 0 bases, with 14 bases between them. CDR3 coding DNA: TGTGCCAGCTCCCACAGGGCCAGCTCCTACGAGCAGTACTTC. This gives the protein CASSHRASSYEQYF.

V usage is TRBV27 and J usage is TRBJ2-3; D is undetermined. In germline, CDR1 is MNHEY, CDR2 SMNVEV (reference sequence). With 8 bases removed from V and 0 bases from J, the gap between germline ends came to 12 bases. The CDR3 spans 14 residues. The CDR3 region is CASQNGRSTDTQYF. In DNA, the CDR3 is TGTGCCAGCCAAAACGGACGGAGCACAGATACGCAGTATTTT.

The chain links TRBV5-4 to TRBJ1-5, with 7 bases aligning to TRBD1. V dropped 2 bases and J dropped 7; count of bases not matched to a gene: 6. This CDR3 spans 14 amino acids. The germline V gene encodes CDR1 SGHNT and CDR2 YYREEE (reference sequence). Here the CDR3 DNA reads TGTGCCAGCAGCTTCCAGGGGGTTGGGCAGCCCCAGCATTTT. Protein product: CASSFQGVGQPQHF.

The V gene is TRBV9, the J gene TRBJ2-2; either TRBD1 or TRBD2 may supply D (5 bases each). Germline loops: CDR1 SGDLS, CDR2 YYNGEE. The CDR3 length is 16 residues. Trimming cost V 4 bases and J 5 bases, with 18 bases left between them. The CDR3 DNA sequence: TGTGCCAGCAGCACCTCACTGGGGGAGAGGACCGGGGAGCTGTTTTTT. Translation gives CASSTSLGERTGELFF. The full variable domain, in which reference TRBV9 and TRBJ2-2 provide the parts outside the CDR3, is DSGVTQTPKHLITATGQRVTLRCSPRSGDLSVYWYQQSLDQGLQFLIQYYNGEERAKGNILERFSAQQFPDLHSELNLSSLELGDSALYFCASSTSLGERTGELFFGEGSRLTVL.

This clonotype was counted a few times. J is TRBJ1-1 and V is TRBV6-1, with 9 nucleotides matching TRBD1. The CDR3 extends over 16 amino acids. With 1 base clipped from V and 4 bases from J, the junction kept 7 bases outside the gene matches. Germline CDR1 is MNHNS and CDR2 is SASEGT. The CDR3 loop reads CASSEGGTGWSTEAFF. The CDR3 nucleotides read TGTGCCAGCAGTGAAGGAGGGACAGGGTGGAGCACTGAAGCTTTCTTT.

This rearrangement joins TRBV4-3 to TRBJ2-1, with 8 nucleotides matching TRBD2. Germline trimming cut 4 bases from V and 8 bases from J; bases unmatched to any gene: 7. CDR1 is LGHNA and CDR2 is YSLEER in the germline V gene. The CDR3 extends over 14 amino acids. This CDR3 is CASSPDGGGYEQFF. Written as DNA, the CDR3 is TGCGCCAGCAGCCCCGACGGGGGGGGATATGAGCAGTTCTTC.

This clonotype was detected a few times. The gene calls are TRBV29-1 and TRBJ2-7; 8 bases line up with TRBD2. The CDR3 is 13 amino acids. Unmatched junction bases numbered 7, after V lost 4 bases and J lost 5 bases. Looked up from germline, CDR1 is SQVTM and CDR2 is ANQGSEA. In DNA form, the CDR3 reads TGCAGCGTTGGAGGCGGGGGGCTGGACGAGCAGTACTTC. Protein sequence: CSVGGGGLDEQYF.

This clonotype was found many times. V is TRBV11-2 and J is TRBJ2-1; D not certain. Germline V gene lookup returns CDR1 SGHAT and CDR2 FQNNGV. Deletions cut 4 bases from V and 4 bases from J, with 20 bases between. The CDR3 spans 17 residues. The chain's CDR3 is CASSSSRILGLYNEQFF. The CDR3 coding sequence is TGTGCCAGCAGCTCCTCACGCATCTTGGGGTTATACAATGAGCAGTTCTTC.

The chain employs TRBV7-2 and TRBJ2-4; D is perhaps TRBD2 (5 bases). Germline V gene lookup returns CDR1 SGHTA and CDR2 FQGNSA. The CDR3 is 17 residues long. With 0 bases removed from V and 0 bases from J, the gap between germline ends came to 12 bases. The CDR3 DNA reads TGTGCCAGCAGCTTAGCGATGGGGAGACTAGCCAAAAACATTCAGTACTTC. Translation: CASSLAMGRLAKNIQYF.

The V call is TRBV20-1, the J call TRBJ1-2; D uncertain. CDR1 and CDR2 (germline): DFQATT, SNEGSKA (reference sequence). The CDR3 is 12 residues long. V was cut by 3 bases and J by 7 bases, with 12 bases left in between. For the CDR3, the DNA is TGCAGTGCTAGCCGAGGGAGTCGTGGCTACACCTTC. It is translated as CSASRGSRGYTF.

V usage is TRBV9 and J usage is TRBJ2-3; D is undetermined. Germline assignment: CDR1 SGDLS and CDR2 YYNGEE. The CDR3 sequence is 15 residues long. Trimming pared 0 bases from V and 0 bases from J, leaving 8 bases between. Here the CDR3 reads CASSVGASSTDTQYF. The CDR3 bases are TGTGCCAGCAGCGTAGGAGCGTCTAGCACAGATACGCAGTATTTT.

The rearrangement uses TRBV6-5 and TRBJ1-4; the D gene is possibly TRBD1 (6 bases). The CDR3 consists of 16 residues. Germline assignment: CDR1 MNHEY and CDR2 SVGAGI. V lost 4 bases and J 3 bases, leaving 15 bases between the germline ends. The DNA for the CDR3 is TGTGCCAGCAGTTTATTGAACAGGGCGGCTAATGAAAAACTGTTTTTT. Its protein product is CASSLLNRAANEKLFF.

This clonotype was detected only a few times. The chain couples TRBV7-9 to TRBJ2-5, with D uncertain. Trimming took 7 bases from V and 5 from J, leaving 26 bases between them. CDR1 SEHNR and CDR2 FQNEAQ come from the germline V gene (reference sequence). The CDR3 runs to 17 residues. The DNA of the CDR3 is TGTGCCAGCACCCGAGCGACCGGGCGGCCCGGCAGGGAGACCCAGTACTTC. Translated, it gives CASTRATGRPGRETQYF.

The chain links TRBV29-1 to TRBJ1-2; the D is unclear. Germline V gene data show CDR1 as SQVTM and CDR2 as ANQGSEA. V shed 1 base and J shed 4 bases, with 7 bases lying between them. The CDR3 covers 12 residues. CDR3: CSVEGNSYGYTF. CDR3 nucleotides: TGCAGCGTTGAAGGAAACAGCTATGGCTACACCTTC.

The rearrangement links TRBV7-9 to TRBJ1-1, with unresolved D. From germline, CDR1 is SEHNR and CDR2 FQNEAQ (reference sequence). CDR3 length: 14 amino acids. Trimming left V 2 bases short and J 1 base short, with 8 bases between. The CDR3 sequence: CASSLITANTEAFF. CDR3 coding DNA: TGTGCCAGCAGCTTAATAACAGCGAACACTGAAGCTTTCTTT.

This chain connects TRBV29-1 to TRBJ2-6, with TRBD1 matching 9 bases. The CDR3 sequence is 18 residues long. Germline V gives CDR1 SQVTM, CDR2 ANQGSEA. J lost 2 bases, V lost 1 base, and 9 bases had no gene match. In DNA form, the CDR3 reads TGCAGCGTTGAAGGAGGGACAGGGAGGTACCCTGGGGCCAACGTCCTGACTTTC. Its protein is CSVEGGTGRYPGANVLTF.

The table lists this clonotype with a few counts. V and J are TRBV6-2 or TRBV6-3 and TRBJ2-5, with D possibly TRBD1 on 6 matching bases. This CDR3 contains 16 residues. V lost 2 bases and J lost 7, with 20 bases in between. Germline CDR1 and CDR2: MNHEY and SVGEGT. The CDR3 reads CASSYPIGQLRRTQYF. The DNA for the CDR3 is TGTGCCAGCAGTTACCCTATCGGACAGCTCCGCCGGACCCAGTACTTC.

This clonotype was counted between two and nine times. V gene TRBV10-2 combines with J gene TRBJ2-1; perhaps D is TRBD1 or TRBD2 (6 bases each). Trimming removed 6 bases at V and 4 bases at J, with 16 bases between. Per germline, CDR1 WSHSY and CDR2 SAAADI. The CDR3 covers 15 residues. CDR3 nucleotide sequence: TGCGCCAGCAGAGGGGGGCCTGGTGGGTACAATGAGCAGTTCTTC. Encoded protein: CASRGGPGGYNEQFF.